The 6 T cell receptor beta chains in this list originate from one sample, sequenced in a study of blood T cell repertoires in COVID-19. Using immunoSEQ multiplex PCR, the repertoire was profiled, and TCRdb retains in-frame clones only, with some absent. The table includes approximately 100,000 clones, around nine tenths detected once. The sequencing sample was made of peripheral blood. The receptors shown here come from a human donor with acute or convalescent COVID-19. The donor label of this sample is uncertain.

Written as DNA, the CDR3 is TGTGCCAGCAGCATCGGGACAGGGAGCACAGATACGCAGTATTTT. This encodes CASSIGTGSTDTQYF. The J gene is TRBJ2-3, the V gene TRBV11-1; 9 bases map to TRBD1. Trimming took 5 bases from V and 0 from J; bases not matched to a gene: 3. The CDR3 runs 15 residues. Germline V CDR1 and CDR2: SGHAT, FQDESV (reference sequence).

The chain carries TRBV27 and TRBJ1-1; unclear D gene. The CDR3 is 16 residues long. V lost 4 bases to trimming and J lost 5 bases, with 20 bases between them. Germline-derived CDR1 and CDR2 are MNHEY and SMNVEV (reference sequence). The CDR3 DNA reads TGTGCCAGCAGTTCCCCCTATGAGCCGGGCGGGACTGAAGCTTTCTTT. This sequence encodes CASSSPYEPGGTEAFF.

This chain joins TRBV3-1 (or the pseudogene TRBV3-2) and TRBJ2-5, with a possible D match to TRBD2 (5 bases). The CDR3 loop spans 14 amino acids. The V end was cut by 1 base, the J end by 5 bases, with 11 bases between. Germline CDR1 and CDR2: LGHDT and YNNKEL (reference sequence). CDR3 bases: TGTGCCAGCAGCCAAGTCCCGGGGAGTGAGACCCAGTACTTC. It translates to CASSQVPGSETQYF.

The chain joins TRBV20-1 to TRBJ1-3; weak D call: TRBD1 (6 bases). Germline CDR1 and CDR2: DFQATT and SNEGSKA (reference sequence). The CDR3 has 14 residues. V was cut by 3 bases and J by 2 bases, with 11 bases left in between. The CDR3 DNA is TGCAGTGCTAGTAACAGGGTCGCTGGAAACACCATATATTTT. Encoded protein: CSASNRVAGNTIYF.

The chain recombines TRBV5-3 with TRBJ2-5, with 8 positions matching TRBD1. TRBV5-3 is reported as an ORF; its role is uncertain. The CDR3 has 14 residues. V lost 2 bases, J lost 5 bases, and 5 bases stayed unmatched. CDR3 DNA: TGTGCCAGAAGCTTTCGACAGGGGACTGAGACCCAGTACTTC. This encodes CARSFRQGTETQYF.

The V call is TRBV7-9, the J call TRBJ2-3; 10 bases line up with TRBD2. From germline, CDR1 is SEHNR and CDR2 FQNEAQ (reference sequence). The CDR3 runs 16 residues. V dropped 4 bases and J dropped 2; count of bases not matched to a gene: 6. CDR3 nucleotides: TGTGCCAGCAGCTACCGAGCGGGAGGGATCACAGATACGCAGTATTTT. Protein: CASSYRAGGITDTQYF. The entire variable domain, with the rest obtained from reference TRBV7-9 and TRBJ2-3, is as follows: DTGVSQNPRHKITKRGQNVTFRCDPISEHNRLYWYRQTLGQGPEFLTYFQNEAQLEKSRLLSDRFSAERPKGSFSTLEIQRTEQGDSAMYLCASSYRAGGITDTQYFGPGTRLTVL.